The clone carrying this T cell receptor (beta chain) was observed at least ten times. Two oligonucleotides, mixed equimolar, formed the beta constant-region primer covering TRBC1 and TRBC2. Four rounds of PCR amplified the ligated cDNA using nested alpha and beta constant-region primers plus SP2. MiXCR was run by TCRdb on the UMI-ligation and nested PCR reads, yielding one entry per CDR3 protein. This sample has about 82,000 distinct CDR3 sequences, with about 10% found just once. These data come from a study of naive and memory T cell subsets. The sequence was obtained from a human donor in good health. The sample taken for sequencing was naive CD8+ T cells from blood.

CDR3 protein: CASSLEPNEKLFF. The CDR3 DNA reads as TGCGCCAGCAGCTTGGAACCTAATGAAAAACTGTTTTTT. The rearrangement uses TRBV5-1 and TRBJ1-4; D uncertain. The length of the CDR3 is 13 residues. The V end was cut by 0 bases, the J end by 3 bases, with 3 bases between. CDR1 is SGHRS and CDR2 is YFSETQ in the germline V gene.